A single sample gave rise to the 28 T cell receptor beta chains below, sequenced in a study of blood T cells in healthy people across ages. A second PCR, run for about 6 to 11 cycles, used a sample-barcoded 5' primer plus a J-beta primer mix. TCRdb recomputed calls from the 5' RACE reads with MiXCR, one row per CDR3 protein. The data show around 1,000,000 distinct CDR3 sequences, 35% to 40% seen once. Source material: blood. The receptors shown here come from a man younger than 35 in good health.

The rearrangement joins TRBV25-1 to TRBJ1-2; D gene ambiguous. Germline-derived CDR1 and CDR2 are MGHDK and SYGVNS. The ends were cut back, 3 bases at V and 8 bases at J, with 16 bases in the middle. The CDR3 spans 14 residues. The chain's CDR3 is CASSDTGVYGGYTF. CDR3 bases: TGTGCCAGCAGTGATACCGGGGTCTATGGGGGCTACACCTTC.

The CDR3 region has the DNA TGTGCCAGCAGCTTAGGGGGTGCCGGGAGCTCGCGGAATCAGCCCCAGCATTTT. This sequence encodes CASSLGGAGSSRNQPQHF. This chain joins TRBV7-9 and TRBJ1-5, with D unclear. The germline V gene encodes CDR1 SEHNR and CDR2 FQNEAQ (reference sequence). The CDR3 runs 18 residues. V was trimmed by 1 base and J by 4 bases, leaving 20 bases between them.

This clonotype was counted only a few times. V and J are TRBV5-1 and TRBJ1-5; TRBD1 matches at 7 bases. The junction had 3 bases not matched to a gene; V was cut back by 0 bases and J by 6 bases. CDR3 length equals 14 residues. Germline values: CDR1 SGHRS, CDR2 YFSETQ. CDR3 in amino acids: CASSLDTGAQPQHF. In nucleotides, the CDR3 is TGCGCCAGCAGCTTGGACACAGGGGCTCAGCCCCAGCATTTT.

The chain has TRBV6-2 or TRBV6-3 and TRBJ2-3; D gene unclear. The CDR3 loop spans 16 amino acids. Trimming took 0 bases from V and 1 from J, leaving 11 bases between them. Germline V lookup: CDR1 MNHEY, CDR2 SVGEGT. CDR3 sequence: CASSYSGEPGTDTQYF. CDR3 nucleotides: TGTGCCAGCAGTTACTCTGGTGAGCCTGGCACAGATACGCAGTATTTT.

J is TRBJ1-5 and V is TRBV5-1; 8 positions agree with TRBD1. V lost 3 bases and J lost 2; bases outside the gene matches: 10. In germline, CDR1 is SGHRS, CDR2 YFSETQ. The CDR3 has 17 amino acids. The CDR3 nucleotides read TGCGCCAGCAGCTCCTTGGGGGACAGGTCCGGCAATCAGCCCCAGCATTTT. Residues: CASSSLGDRSGNQPQHF.

In this sample, this clonotype turned up many times. The V gene is TRBV12-3 or TRBV12-4, the J gene TRBJ2-7; perhaps D is TRBD1 or TRBD2 (5 bases each). Trimming removed 4 bases at V and 6 bases at J, with 10 bases between. The CDR3 is made up of 12 amino acids. CDR3: CASSWAGSEQYF. The CDR3 DNA reads as TGTGCCAGCAGTTGGGCAGGGAGCGAGCAGTACTTC.

The chain employs TRBV5-1 and TRBJ2-4, with a tentative D call TRBD2 (6 bases). CDR3 size: 14 residues. CDR1 and CDR2 (germline): SGHRS, YFSETQ. Trimming left V 4 bases short and J 5 bases short, with 13 bases between. CDR3 DNA sequence: TGCGCCAGCAGCGTGGGGCGGGGTGAAAACATTCAGTACTTC. It yields the protein CASSVGRGENIQYF.

The chain employs TRBV20-1 and TRBJ1-1; possibly TRBD1 for D (5 bases). Trimming cost V 7 bases and J 3 bases, with 15 bases left between them. Per the germline V gene, CDR1 is DFQATT and CDR2 is SNEGSKA (reference sequence). The CDR3 contains 13 residues. CDR3 DNA: TGCAGTGGGTATGGGGCCTCCCACACTGAAGCTTTCTTT. Amino acid sequence: CSGYGASHTEAFF.

The gene calls are TRBV7-9 and TRBJ1-6; D unclear. V shed 1 base and J shed 8 bases, with 9 bases lying between them. The CDR3 extends over 14 amino acids. Per the germline V gene, CDR1 is SEHNR and CDR2 is FQNEAQ (reference sequence). The CDR3 loop reads CASSLGGFDSPLHF. The DNA of the CDR3 is TGTGCCAGCAGCTTAGGTGGTTTTGATTCACCCCTCCACTTT.

The V and J genes are TRBV6-8 and TRBJ1-2; the match to TRBD1 covers 8 bases. V shed 6 bases, J shed 8 bases, and the junction held 11 bases outside the gene matches. CDR1 and CDR2 (germline): MNHGY, SAAAGT. The CDR3 spans 14 residues. The CDR3 nucleotides are TGTGCCAGCAGCCCTCTTGGACAGGGATACGGCTACACCTTC. Translation: CASSPLGQGYGYTF.

This clonotype was observed once. The chain has TRBV28 and TRBJ2-6, with a weak D call TRBD2 (5 bases). CDR1 is MDHEN, CDR2 SYDVKM, per germline. CDR3 length: 18 residues. Trimming stripped 6 bases from V and 0 bases from J, with 18 bases between. CDR3 sequence reads: CASRAGGLRRSGANVLTF. In DNA, the CDR3 is TGTGCCAGCAGGGCCGGAGGCCTCCGACGCTCTGGGGCCAACGTCCTGACTTTC.

A note on this clonotype: One base away lies a much larger clone, so this may be a sequencing read error. The chain employs TRBV5-1 and TRBJ2-1; perhaps TRBD1 as D (5 bases). Germline-derived CDR1 and CDR2 are SGHRS and YFSETQ. The CDR3 covers 15 residues. The CDR3 sequence is CASGFGAGSYNEQFF. The CDR3 nucleotides are TGCGCCAGCGGCTTTGGGGCAGGCTCCTACAATGAGCAGTTCTTC.

The rearrangement uses TRBV2 and TRBJ2-1, with TRBD1 as a possible D gene (6 bases). The CDR3 has 16 residues. Per the germline V gene, CDR1 is SNHLY and CDR2 is FYNNEI. V lost 4 bases and J 0 bases, leaving 13 bases between the germline ends. The CDR3 spells CASSVRQATSYNEQFF. CDR3 DNA sequence: TGTGCCAGCAGTGTCCGACAGGCGACCTCCTACAATGAGCAGTTCTTC.

About this clonotype itself: A read error may explain this, as a much larger clone is one base away. This chain uses TRBV24-1 with TRBJ2-1; D is undetermined. Trimming pared 5 bases from V and 3 bases from J, leaving 4 bases between. Germline V gene lookup returns CDR1 KGHDR and CDR2 SFDVKD. The CDR3 totals 12 residues. The CDR3 DNA reads TGTGCCACCAGTGCGGGCTACAATGAGCAGTTCTTC. It specifies CATSAGYNEQFF.

V gene TRBV5-1 combines with J gene TRBJ1-2, with D possibly being TRBD1 (5 bases). Trimming removed 4 bases at V and 6 bases at J, with 16 bases between. Germline lookup yields CDR1 SGHRS and CDR2 YFSETQ. The CDR3 totals 14 residues. The CDR3 protein is CASSTTEGMDGYTF. The CDR3 DNA reads TGCGCCAGCAGCACGACAGAGGGTATGGATGGCTACACCTTC.

V and J are TRBV5-1 and TRBJ2-5; a possible D gene is TRBD2 (5 bases). V dropped 5 bases and J dropped 4 bases, with 15 bases sitting between them. The length of the CDR3 is 14 residues. Germline assignment: CDR1 SGHRS and CDR2 YFSETQ. CDR3: CASRYRVGGETQYF. CDR3 nucleotides: TGCGCCAGCAGGTATAGGGTTGGAGGAGAGACCCAGTACTTC.

The V call is TRBV7-9, the J call TRBJ2-3, with D possibly TRBD1 on 6 matching bases. This CDR3 contains 15 residues. CDR1 and CDR2 (germline): SEHNR, FQNEAQ (reference sequence). V was clipped by 5 bases and J by 0 bases, with 12 bases between them. The CDR3 bases are TGTGCCAGCAGCCCTGGGGGCCCTAGCACAGATACGCAGTATTTT. This translates into CASSPGGPSTDTQYF.

The rearrangement joins TRBV13 to TRBJ2-7, with D perhaps TRBD1 (7 bases). Trimming took off 4 bases at V and 4 bases at J, with 17 bases between the two ends. Looked up from germline, CDR1 is PRHDT and CDR2 is FYEKMQ (reference sequence). There are 15 residues in the CDR3. The CDR3 is CASSSFDREAYEQYF. CDR3 in DNA: TGTGCCAGCAGCTCCTTTGACAGGGAGGCGTACGAGCAGTACTTC.

CDR3 in DNA: TGTGCTAGTTTCAACAATAATGAAAAACTGTTTTTT. It codes for CASFNNNEKLFF. The gene calls are TRBV12-5 and TRBJ1-4; D not certain. This CDR3 is 12 amino acids long. Germline CDR1 is LGHNT and CDR2 is FRNRAP. V lost 8 bases and J 4 bases, leaving 8 bases between the germline ends.

This clonotype appeared a few times. The J gene is TRBJ1-1, the V gene TRBV7-2; D unresolved. The ends were cut back, 5 bases at V and 10 bases at J, with 11 bases in the middle. In germline, CDR1 is SGHTA, CDR2 FQGNSA. The CDR3 totals 11 residues. As DNA, the CDR3 is TGTGCCAGCAGCAGCCTCGACCTAGCTTTCTTT. Its protein is CASSSLDLAFF.

This clonotype was picked up a small number of times. V gene TRBV9 combines with J gene TRBJ1-1; D ambiguous. Germline loops: CDR1 SGDLS, CDR2 YYNGEE. The CDR3 extends over 14 amino acids. V was trimmed by 2 bases and J by 2 bases, leaving 10 bases between them. CDR3 residues: CASSVGWRNTEAFF. As DNA, the CDR3 is TGTGCCAGCAGCGTCGGGTGGAGAAACACTGAAGCTTTCTTT.

Concerning this clonotype itself: Its ends do not fully match the called genes, so a read error is possible. The chain couples TRBV5-6 to TRBJ1-2; D ambiguous. Germline lookup yields CDR1 SGHDT and CDR2 YYEEEE. CDR3 size: 16 residues. Here the CDR3 reads CASSRPDGVSNYSYTF. DNA for the CDR3: TGTGCCAGCAGCCGACCTGACGGGGTCTCAAACTATAGCTACACCTTC.

The CDR3 DNA sequence: TGTGCCAGCAGCTTGGCCATTGGCTACACCTTC. This sequence encodes CASSLAIGYTF. The chain links TRBV7-2 to TRBJ1-2, with D unclear. The CDR3 is 11 residues long. Trimming stripped 3 bases from V and 7 bases from J, with 6 bases between. The germline V gene encodes CDR1 SGHTA and CDR2 FQGNSA.

This clonotype was recorded a few times. Mismatch with germline at one junction end may stem from a read error. The chain combines TRBV20-1 with TRBJ2-4; D may be TRBD1 (5 bases). The CDR3 is 13 amino acids. Germline-derived CDR1 and CDR2 are DFQATT and SNEGSKA (reference sequence). The CDR3 nucleotides are TGTAGTGTCCAGGGTCTAGCCAAAAACATTCAGTACTTC. Translating it yields CSVQGLAKNIQYF.

This rearrangement joins TRBV2 to TRBJ2-3; D unclear. V lost 5 bases and J lost 0, with 9 bases in between. CDR1 is SNHLY and CDR2 is FYNNEI in the germline V gene. This CDR3 has 14 amino acids. CDR3 amino acids: CASSWQPSTDTQYF. The CDR3 DNA is TGTGCCAGCAGTTGGCAGCCTAGCACAGATACGCAGTATTTT.

The J gene is TRBJ1-4, the V gene TRBV6-6; D gene uncertain. Trimming cost V 6 bases and J 8 bases, with 10 bases left between them. The CDR3 extends over 12 amino acids. Germline-derived CDR1 and CDR2 are MNHNY and SVGAGI (reference sequence). The chain's CDR3 is CASRLGGEKLFF. The DNA for the CDR3 is TGTGCCAGCAGACTAGGAGGGGAAAAACTGTTTTTT.

V is TRBV15 and J is TRBJ1-1; possible D gene TRBD1, 5 bases. Germline-derived CDR1 and CDR2 are LNHNV and YYDKDF (reference sequence). Trimming cost V 1 base and J 7 bases, with 16 bases left between them. This CDR3 region has 15 residues. The CDR3 DNA reads as TGTGCCACCAGCAGAGCCCCGGGGGTCTCGGTTGAAGCTTTCTTT. Protein: CATSRAPGVSVEAFF.

This clonotype was observed a few times. The J gene is TRBJ1-1, the V gene TRBV20-1; no reliable D call. The CDR3 contains 16 residues. The V gene lost 0 bases and the J gene lost 0 bases, with 14 bases spanning the gap. Germline CDR1 reads DFQATT; CDR2 reads SNEGSKA (reference sequence). DNA for the CDR3: TGCAGTGCTAGAGAATTTGGTACGGGCGTGAACACTGAAGCTTTCTTT. Protein product: CSAREFGTGVNTEAFF.